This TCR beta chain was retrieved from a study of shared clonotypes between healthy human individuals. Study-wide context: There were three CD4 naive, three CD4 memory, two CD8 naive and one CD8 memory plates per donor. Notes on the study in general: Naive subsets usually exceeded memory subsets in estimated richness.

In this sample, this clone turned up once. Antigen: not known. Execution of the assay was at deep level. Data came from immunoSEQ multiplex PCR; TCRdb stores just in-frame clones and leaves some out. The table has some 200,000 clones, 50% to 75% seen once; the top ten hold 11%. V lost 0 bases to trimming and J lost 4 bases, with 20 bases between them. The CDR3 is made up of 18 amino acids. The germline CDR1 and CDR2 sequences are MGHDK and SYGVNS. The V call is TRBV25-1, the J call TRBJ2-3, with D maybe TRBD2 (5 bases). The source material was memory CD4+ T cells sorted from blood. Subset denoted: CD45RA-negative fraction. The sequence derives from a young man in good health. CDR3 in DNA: TGTGCCAGCAGTGAATATACACCGACCGGGAAACGTCCAGATACGCAGTATTTT. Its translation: CASSEYTPTGKRPDTQYF.